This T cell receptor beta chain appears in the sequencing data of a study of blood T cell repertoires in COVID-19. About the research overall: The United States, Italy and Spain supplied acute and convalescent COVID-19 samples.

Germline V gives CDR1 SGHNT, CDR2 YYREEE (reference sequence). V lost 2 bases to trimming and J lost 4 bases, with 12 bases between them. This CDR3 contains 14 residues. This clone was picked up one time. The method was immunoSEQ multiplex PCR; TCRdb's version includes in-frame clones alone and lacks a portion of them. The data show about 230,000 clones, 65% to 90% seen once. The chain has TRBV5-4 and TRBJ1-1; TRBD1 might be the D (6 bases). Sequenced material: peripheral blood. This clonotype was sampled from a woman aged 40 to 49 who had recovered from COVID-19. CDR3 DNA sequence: TGTGCCAGCAGCTTCTGGGGGCCCGGCACTGAAGCTTTCTTT. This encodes CASSFWGPGTEAFF.